These 10 T cell receptor beta chains originate from one sample sequenced in a study of T cells in Graves' hyperthyroidism and ophthalmopathy. Regions amplified from RNA transcripts were the TCR beta CDR3 regions. A set of HTBI primers served as the primers for a first-round RT-PCR of the TCR CDR3. MiXCR, applied by TCRdb to the multiplex PCR reads, yields one record per CDR3 protein. Of 500,000 to 700,000 distinct CDR3 sequences in the sample, 15% to 20% were seen once. The source material was blood. These receptors all come from a woman aged 18-29 years with Graves' hyperthyroidism.

This clonotype was seen a few times. The chain links TRBV28 to TRBJ1-2; D gene unclear. V lost 5 bases, J lost 7 bases, and 11 bases lay in between. Germline V gene data show CDR1 as MDHEN and CDR2 as SYDVKM. CDR3 length equals 12 residues. The DNA of the CDR3 is TGTGCCAGCAGTCAAAGTTTCGGTGGCTACACCTTC. This sequence encodes CASSQSFGGYTF.

The chain couples TRBV20-1 to TRBJ2-1; D tentatively reads TRBD1 or TRBD2 (6 bases each). CDR1 and CDR2 from the germline V gene are DFQATT and SNEGSKA (reference sequence). The CDR3 loop spans 15 amino acids. Trimming removed 3 bases from V and 5 bases from J, with 17 bases in between. CDR3 residues: CSASAEGGPDNEQFF. The CDR3 nucleotides are TGCAGTGCTAGCGCGGAAGGGGGGCCCGACAATGAGCAGTTCTTC.

This clonotype has a count of ten or more. The rearrangement joins TRBV5-1 to TRBJ2-3; 7 bases fit TRBD2. Germline V gene sequence: CDR1 SGHRS, CDR2 YFSETQ. The CDR3 sequence is 16 residues long. J gave up 2 bases and V 4 bases, and 10 bases lay outside the gene matches. The CDR3 sequence: CASSPVGGSATDTQYF. In DNA, the CDR3 is TGCGCCAGCAGCCCAGTCGGCGGGAGTGCCACAGATACGCAGTATTTT.

CDR3 nucleotide sequence: TGTGCTAGTGGCCTGGTATTCGGACGGACCCCTCACTCCTACGAGCAGTACTTC. The encoded protein is CASGLVFGRTPHSYEQYF. V is TRBV12-5 and J is TRBJ2-7; D unclear. V was shortened by 6 bases and J by 0 bases, with 24 bases between the two germline ends. The CDR3 contains 18 residues. Looked up from germline, CDR1 is LGHNT and CDR2 is FRNRAP.

This clonotype was found many times. The rearrangement uses TRBV12-3 or TRBV12-4 and TRBJ2-5, with unresolved D. V lost 7 bases and J 5 bases, leaving 23 bases between the germline ends. This CDR3 has 16 residues. CDR3 region: CASKSHGFPHGETQYF. The CDR3 DNA sequence: TGTGCCAGCAAATCCCACGGGTTCCCCCACGGGGAGACCCAGTACTTC.

The table lists this clonotype with a count of one. This may be a read error: a much more frequent sequence differs by one nucleotide. J is TRBJ1-1 and V is TRBV30; D is unclear. The V gene's germline CDR1 is GTSNPN and CDR2 SVGIG (reference sequence). CDR3 length: 12 residues. V was pared by 1 base and J by 6 bases, with 9 bases between. CDR3 nucleotide sequence: TGTGCCTGGAGTGAGGACCCCGCTGAAGCTTTCTTT. This sequence encodes CAWSEDPAEAFF.

This clonotype was counted at least ten times. V and J are TRBV28 and TRBJ2-3; D is unresolved. The CDR3 contains 15 residues. The germline V and J ends were trimmed by 4 bases and 1 base, with 12 bases remaining between them. CDR1 MDHEN and CDR2 SYDVKM come from the germline V gene. CDR3 sequence reads: CASSSVFAGTDTQYF. CDR3 DNA sequence: TGTGCCAGCAGTTCGGTTTTTGCGGGCACAGATACGCAGTATTTT. Looking up the rest from reference TRBV28 and TRBJ2-3 gives the full variable domain: DVKVTQSSRYLVKRTGEKVFLECVQDMDHENMFWYRQDPGLGLRLIYFSYDVKMKEKGDIPEGYSVSREKKERFSLILESASTNQTSMYLCASSSVFAGTDTQYFGPGTRLTVL.

The rearrangement links TRBV20-1 to TRBJ2-7; no firm D call. Trimming took off 2 bases at V and 1 base at J, with 9 bases between the two ends. The CDR3 consists of 13 residues. The germline CDR1 and CDR2 sequences are DFQATT and SNEGSKA (reference sequence). The CDR3 is CSARPDGSYEQYF. The CDR3 DNA sequence: TGCAGTGCTAGACCGGACGGGTCCTACGAGCAGTACTTC.

CDR3: CASSQDRASGGYNEQFF. The CDR3 nucleotides are TGTGCCAGCAGCCAAGATAGGGCTAGCGGGGGATACAATGAGCAGTTCTTC. The chain joins TRBV3-1 to TRBJ2-1; 10 bases fit TRBD2. V trimming: 0 bases; J trimming: 4 bases; junction bases outside the gene matches: 6. The CDR3 sequence is 17 residues long. Germline CDR1 reads LGHDT; CDR2 reads YNNKEL (reference sequence).

This clonotype was picked up many times. CDR3 region: CASSQDQGSGNTIYF. The CDR3 DNA is TGTGCCAGCAGCCAAGATCAGGGGTCCGGAAACACCATATATTTT. This sequence joins TRBV3-1 and TRBJ1-3; possible D gene TRBD1, 6 bases. The germline V gene encodes CDR1 LGHDT and CDR2 YNNKEL (reference sequence). There are 15 residues in the CDR3. V lost 0 bases to trimming and J lost 4 bases, with 10 bases between them.